Listed below are T cell receptor beta chains from one sample, sequenced in a study of monozygotic twins with inflammatory bowel disease. TCRdb re-analyzed the 5' RACE reads; it lists each CDR3 protein once, without DNA. In total, the table holds some 170,000 distinct CDR3 sequences. Sequencing was performed on blood. These TCRs come from a human donor with ulcerative colitis or Crohn's disease, or a healthy co-twin of an affected twin (not recorded which). Both conserved end residues are part of each CDR3.

15	TRBV25-1	TRBJ2-7	CANSEGLAGDYEQYF
14	TRBV20-1	TRBJ1-5	CSATQGLSNQPQHF
14	TRBV5-1	TRBJ1-1	CASRIAPANTEAFF
16	TRBV10-3	TRBJ2-6	CAISESVAVLSNVLTF
13	TRBV30	TRBJ1-1	CAWSTTVITEAFF
15	TRBV20-1	TRBJ1-6	CSARGATGYNSPLHF
18	TRBV19	TRBJ1-1	CASSIDSDSRSMNTEAFF
13	TRBV30	TRBJ1-2	CAWTRVRGYGYTF
14	TRBV6-5	TRBJ2-1	CASSPSRQGDEQFF
17	TRBV6-1	TRBJ2-3	CASSLRSLSAHTDTQYF
13	TRBV29-1	TRBJ2-2	CGVDRGGTGELFF
16	TRBV5-1	TRBJ2-1	CASSFPGGDSYNEQFF
15	TRBV6-5	TRBJ2-7	CASRLGTGEYYEQYF
14	TRBV10-3	TRBJ2-6	CAISSGGGANVLTF
14	TRBV20-1	TRBJ2-7	CSAKWLAVSYEQYF
15	TRBV20-1	TRBJ1-1	CSARDRGGDDTEAFF
14	TRBV19	TRBJ2-7	CASSITGGSYEQYF
14	TRBV30	TRBJ2-7	CAWRGAGALYEQYF
15	TRBV11-2	TRBJ2-5	CASSSMPSDQETQYF
16	TRBV12-3/TRBV12-4	TRBJ2-1	CASSLIAGGPRNEQFF
14	TRBV6-2/TRBV6-3	TRBJ1-2	CASSYEGRNYGYTF
12	TRBV29-1	TRBJ1-1	CSAWVANTEAFF
14	TRBV30	TRBJ2-1	CAWSVHGGQAEQFF
13	TRBV5-1	TRBJ2-7	CASRGQGRSEQYF
17	TRBV10-3	TRBJ2-1	CAISEYHFLAGMNEQFF
16	TRBV7-2	TRBJ2-2	CASSFVAGGPGGELFF
15	TRBV5-1	TRBJ1-4	CASSLFDRDNEKLFF
14	TRBV30	TRBJ1-1	CAWSDLGANTEAFF